Below, 6 T cell receptor beta chains from the same sample are listed, as sequenced in a study of cytomegalovirus exposure and HLA in healthy donors. The PCR used 60 Vbeta and 13 Jbeta primers. Only in-frame clones appear in the TCRdb table, and some are missing; sequencing was by immunoSEQ multiplex PCR. The sample lists roughly 80,000 clones; around three quarters were seen once. Source material: PBMCs. All receptors come from a male donor in good health and CMV-seronegative.

The rearrangement links TRBV2 to TRBJ1-4; weak D call: TRBD1 (5 bases). V dropped 8 bases and J dropped 8 bases, with 12 bases sitting between them. Germline CDR1 reads SNHLY; CDR2 reads FYNNEI. CDR3 length: 12 amino acids. The CDR3 loop reads CASGRVGEKLFF. In DNA form, the CDR3 reads TGTGCCAGCGGCAGGGTAGGGGAAAAACTGTTTTTT. The full variable domain, with the rest looked up from reference TRBV2 and TRBJ1-4, is EPEVTQTPSHQVTQMGQEVILRCVPISNHLYFYWYRQILGQKVEFLVSFYNNEISEKSEIFDDQFSVERPDGSNFTLKIRSTKLEDSAMYFCASGRVGEKLFFGSGTQLSVL.

Comments on this clone: The junction and the germline gene differ at one end; a read error may be behind it. This chain connects TRBV28 to TRBJ1-2, with a weak D call TRBD1 (6 bases). Germline V lookup: CDR1 MDHEN, CDR2 SYDVKM. This CDR3 has 14 amino acids. In DNA form, the CDR3 reads TGTGCCAGCAGTCGGGGGGCATATAGCTATGGCTACCCCTTC. It encodes CASSRGAYSYGYPF.

V usage is TRBV6-1 and J usage is TRBJ2-2, with D possibly TRBD1 on 6 matching bases. The germline V gene encodes CDR1 MNHNS and CDR2 SASEGT. V was shortened by 7 bases and J by 6 bases, with 18 bases between the two germline ends. This CDR3 region has 15 residues. CDR3 protein: CASITVGQKAGELFF. As DNA, the CDR3 is TGTGCCAGCATTACGGTTGGACAGAAGGCCGGGGAGCTGTTTTTT.

V is TRBV15 and J is TRBJ2-2; D is perhaps TRBD2 (5 bases). The germline V gene encodes CDR1 LNHNV and CDR2 YYDKDF (reference sequence). The V end lost 3 bases, the J end lost 6 bases, and 11 bases lay between the germline ends. The CDR3 has 14 amino acids. This chain's CDR3 is CATSRGRSAGELFF. As DNA, the CDR3 is TGTGCCACCAGCAGGGGGAGAAGCGCCGGGGAGCTGTTTTTT.

This CDR3 is CASGRTSGSNEQFF. In DNA, the CDR3 is TGTGCTAGTGGCCGGACTAGCGGGTCGAATGAGCAGTTCTTC. The rearrangement links TRBV12-5 to TRBJ2-1; 11 bases fit TRBD2. V gave up 6 bases and J gave up 7 bases; unmatched junction bases: 5. The CDR3 is made up of 14 amino acids. Germline V gene sequence: CDR1 LGHNT, CDR2 FRNRAP. Full variable domain (outside the CDR3, taken from reference TRBV12-5 and TRBJ2-1): DARVTQTPRHKVTEMGQEVTMRCQPILGHNTVFWYRQTMMQGLELLAYFRNRAPLDDSGMPKDRFSAEMPDATLATLKIQPSEPRDSAVYFCASGRTSGSNEQFFGPGTRLTVL.

V is TRBV7-9 and J is TRBJ2-3; 8 bases map to TRBD2. Germline CDR1 and CDR2: SEHNR and FQNEAQ (reference sequence). This CDR3 is built from 14 residues. J lost 1 base, V lost 6 bases, and 3 bases had no gene match. CDR3 in DNA: TGTGCCAGCAGACTAGCGGATGGCACAGATACGCAGTATTTT. Translation: CASRLADGTDTQYF.